This T cell receptor beta chain emerged from a study of sequential checkpoint blockade in melanoma. About the research overall: Both treatment sequences were followed by maintenance nivolumab. TCRβ was sequenced from DNA of 91 pretreatment tumors.

Overall study results and limits: In arm A, pretreatment tumor clonality was associated with response.

This table comes from immunoSEQ multiplex PCR, and its TCRdb copy is limited to in-frame clones, with some not included. This table has just under 2,000 clones, 20% to 25% appearing once. Treatment denoted: randomized to nivolumab then ipilimumab (arm A) or the reverse (arm B). None of the patients previously received DNA-damaging chemotherapy. This clone was counted between two and nine times. Its specificity is not known. This clonotype was sampled from a human donor with melanoma. The specimen comprised tumor tissue (inferred from file names), sampled from a patient given nivolumab and ipilimumab in sequence.

The CDR3 DNA reads TGTGCCAGCAGAGCGACTAGCGGGGTTCCCGGGGAGCTGTTTTTT. Its translation is CASRATSGVPGELFF. V gene TRBV6-8 combines with J gene TRBJ2-2; 11 bases are shared with TRBD2. Trimming removed 6 bases from V and 6 bases from J; junction bases left unmatched: 6. From germline, CDR1 is MNHGY and CDR2 SAAAGT. The CDR3 spans 15 residues.